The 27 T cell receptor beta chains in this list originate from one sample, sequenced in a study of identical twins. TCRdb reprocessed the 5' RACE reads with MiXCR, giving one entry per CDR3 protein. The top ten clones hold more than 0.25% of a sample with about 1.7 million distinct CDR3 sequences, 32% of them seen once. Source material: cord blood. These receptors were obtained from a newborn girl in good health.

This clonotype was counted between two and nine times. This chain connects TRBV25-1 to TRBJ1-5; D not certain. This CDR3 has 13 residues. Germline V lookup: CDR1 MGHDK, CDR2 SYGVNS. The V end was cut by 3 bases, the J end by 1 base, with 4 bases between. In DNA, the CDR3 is TGTGCCAGCAGTGATTGGAGCAATCAGCCCCAGCATTTT. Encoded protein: CASSDWSNQPQHF.

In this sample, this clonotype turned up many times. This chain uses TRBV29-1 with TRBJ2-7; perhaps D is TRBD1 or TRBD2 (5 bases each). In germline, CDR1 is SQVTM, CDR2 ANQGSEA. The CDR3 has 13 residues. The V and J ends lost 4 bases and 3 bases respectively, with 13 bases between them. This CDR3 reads CSVGGPGSYEQYF. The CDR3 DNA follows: TGCAGCGTTGGGGGACCAGGGAGCTACGAGCAGTACTTC.

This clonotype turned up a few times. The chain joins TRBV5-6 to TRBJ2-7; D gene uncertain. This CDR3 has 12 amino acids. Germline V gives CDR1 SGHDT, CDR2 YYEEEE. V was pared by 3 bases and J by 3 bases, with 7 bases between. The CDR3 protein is CASSWNNYEQYF. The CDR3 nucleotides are TGTGCCAGCAGCTGGAATAACTACGAGCAGTACTTC.

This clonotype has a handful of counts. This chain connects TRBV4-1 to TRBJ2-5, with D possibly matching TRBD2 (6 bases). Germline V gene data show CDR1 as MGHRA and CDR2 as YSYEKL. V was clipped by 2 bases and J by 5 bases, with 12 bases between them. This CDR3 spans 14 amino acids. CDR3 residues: CASSQLTSRETQYF. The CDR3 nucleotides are TGCGCCAGCAGCCAACTAACTAGCCGGGAGACCCAGTACTTC.

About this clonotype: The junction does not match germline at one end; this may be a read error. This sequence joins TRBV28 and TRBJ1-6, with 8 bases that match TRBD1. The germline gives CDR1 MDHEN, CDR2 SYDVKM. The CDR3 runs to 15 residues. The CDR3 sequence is CASSFPGTGNSPPHF. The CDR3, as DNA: TGTGCCAGCAGTTTCCCCGGGACAGGCAATTCACCCCCCCACTTT.

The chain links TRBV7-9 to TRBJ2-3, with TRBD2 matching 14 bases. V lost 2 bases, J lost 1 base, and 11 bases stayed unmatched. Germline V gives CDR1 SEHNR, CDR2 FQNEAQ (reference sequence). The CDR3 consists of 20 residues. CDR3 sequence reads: CASSLRRGLAGDGGTDTQYF. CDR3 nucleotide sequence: TGTGCCAGCAGCTTACGGAGGGGACTAGCGGGAGATGGAGGCACAGATACGCAGTATTTT.

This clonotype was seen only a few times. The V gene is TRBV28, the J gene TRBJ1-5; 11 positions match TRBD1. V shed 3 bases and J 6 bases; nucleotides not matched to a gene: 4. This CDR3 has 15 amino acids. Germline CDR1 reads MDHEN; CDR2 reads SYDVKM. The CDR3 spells CASSLRGQGVQPQHF. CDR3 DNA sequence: TGTGCCAGCAGTTTGAGGGGACAGGGGGTTCAGCCCCAGCATTTT.

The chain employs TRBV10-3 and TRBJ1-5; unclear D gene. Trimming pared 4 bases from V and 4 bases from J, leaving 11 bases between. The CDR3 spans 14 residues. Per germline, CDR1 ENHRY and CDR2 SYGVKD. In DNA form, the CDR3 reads TGTGCCATCAGTGCGGCGGACGGAAATCAGCCCCAGCATTTT. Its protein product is CAISAADGNQPQHF.

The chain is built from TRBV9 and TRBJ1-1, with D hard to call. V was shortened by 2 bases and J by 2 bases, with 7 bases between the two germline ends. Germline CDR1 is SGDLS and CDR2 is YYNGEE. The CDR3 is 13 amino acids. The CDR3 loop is CASSVWTNTEAFF. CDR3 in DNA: TGTGCCAGCAGCGTCTGGACTAACACTGAAGCTTTCTTT. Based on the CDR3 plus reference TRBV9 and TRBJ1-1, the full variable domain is DSGVTQTPKHLITATGQRVTLRCSPRSGDLSVYWYQQSLDQGLQFLIQYYNGEERAKGNILERFSAQQFPDLHSELNLSSLELGDSALYFCASSVWTNTEAFFGQGTRLTVV.

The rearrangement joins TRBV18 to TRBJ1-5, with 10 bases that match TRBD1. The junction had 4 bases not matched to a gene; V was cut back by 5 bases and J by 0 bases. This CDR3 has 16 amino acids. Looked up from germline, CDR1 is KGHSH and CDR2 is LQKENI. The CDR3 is CASSMTGGHSNQPQHF. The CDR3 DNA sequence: TGTGCCAGCTCAATGACAGGGGGCCATAGCAATCAGCCCCAGCATTTT.

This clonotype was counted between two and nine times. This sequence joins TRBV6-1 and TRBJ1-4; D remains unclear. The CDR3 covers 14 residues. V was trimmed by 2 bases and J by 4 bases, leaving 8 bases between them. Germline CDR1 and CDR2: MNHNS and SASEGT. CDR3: CASSERPYNEKLFF. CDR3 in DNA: TGTGCCAGCAGTGAAAGACCCTATAATGAAAAACTGTTTTTT.

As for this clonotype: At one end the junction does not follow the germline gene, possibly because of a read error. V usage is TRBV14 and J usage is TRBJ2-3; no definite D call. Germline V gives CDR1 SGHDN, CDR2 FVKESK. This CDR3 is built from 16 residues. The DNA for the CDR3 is TGTGCCAGCGGCCAAGGGTCTAGTGGGCTCACAGATACGCAGTATTTT. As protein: CASGQGSSGLTDTQYF.

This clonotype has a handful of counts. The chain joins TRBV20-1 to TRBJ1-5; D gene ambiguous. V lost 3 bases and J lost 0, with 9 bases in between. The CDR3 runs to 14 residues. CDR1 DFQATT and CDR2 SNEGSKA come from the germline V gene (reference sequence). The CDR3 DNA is TGCAGTGCTAGTTGGAGCTATAGCAATCAGCCCCAGCATTTT. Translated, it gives CSASWSYSNQPQHF.

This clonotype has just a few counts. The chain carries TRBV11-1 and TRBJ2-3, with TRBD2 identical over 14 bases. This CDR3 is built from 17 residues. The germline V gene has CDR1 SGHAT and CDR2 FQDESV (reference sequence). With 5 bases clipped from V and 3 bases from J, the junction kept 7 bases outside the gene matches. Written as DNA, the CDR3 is TGTGCCAGCAGCCCCGGGACTAGCGGGAGTAGGACAGATACGCAGTATTTT. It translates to CASSPGTSGSRTDTQYF.

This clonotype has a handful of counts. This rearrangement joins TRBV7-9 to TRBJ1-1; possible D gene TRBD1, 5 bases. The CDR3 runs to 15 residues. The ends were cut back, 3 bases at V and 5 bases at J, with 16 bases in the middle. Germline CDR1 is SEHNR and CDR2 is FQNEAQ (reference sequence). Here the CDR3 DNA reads TGTGCCAGCAGCTTTCCAGGGAAGTTATTGACTGAAGCTTTCTTT. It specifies CASSFPGKLLTEAFF.

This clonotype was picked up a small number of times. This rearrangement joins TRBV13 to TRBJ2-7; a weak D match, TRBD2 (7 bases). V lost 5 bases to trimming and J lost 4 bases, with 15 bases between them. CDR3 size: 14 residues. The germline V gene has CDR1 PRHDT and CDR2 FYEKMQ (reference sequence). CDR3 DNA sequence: TGTGCCAGCAGCCAACGCGGGGGCGGTTACGAGCAGTACTTC. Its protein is CASSQRGGGYEQYF.

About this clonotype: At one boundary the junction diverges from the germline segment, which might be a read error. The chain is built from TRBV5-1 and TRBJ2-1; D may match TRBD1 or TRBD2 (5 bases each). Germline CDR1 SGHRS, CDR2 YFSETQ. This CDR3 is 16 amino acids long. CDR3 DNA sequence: TGCGCCAGCAGCCCATCTAATGGGGGACCCTACAATGAGCGGTTCTTC. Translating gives CASSPSNGGPYNERFF.

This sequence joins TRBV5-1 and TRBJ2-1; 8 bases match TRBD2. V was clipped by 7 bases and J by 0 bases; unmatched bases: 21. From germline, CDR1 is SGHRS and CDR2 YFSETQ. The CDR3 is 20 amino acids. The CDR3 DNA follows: TGCGCCAGCGCCCCAAGAAATATAGCGGGGACCTATAGCTCCTACAATGAGCAGTTCTTC. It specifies CASAPRNIAGTYSSYNEQFF.

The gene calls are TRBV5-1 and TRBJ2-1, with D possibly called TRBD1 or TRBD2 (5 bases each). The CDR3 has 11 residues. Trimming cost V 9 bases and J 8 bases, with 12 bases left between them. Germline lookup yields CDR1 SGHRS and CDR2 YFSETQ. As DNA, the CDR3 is TGCGCCAACAGAGAGGGGTATGAGCAGTTCTTC. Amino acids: CANREGYEQFF.

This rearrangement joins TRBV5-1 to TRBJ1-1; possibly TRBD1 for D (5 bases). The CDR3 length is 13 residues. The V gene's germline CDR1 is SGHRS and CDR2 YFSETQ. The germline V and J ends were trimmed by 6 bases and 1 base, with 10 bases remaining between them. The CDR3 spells CASTRDQNTEAFF. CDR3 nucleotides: TGCGCCAGCACTAGGGACCAGAACACTGAAGCTTTCTTT. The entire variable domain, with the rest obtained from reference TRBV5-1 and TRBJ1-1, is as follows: KAGVTQTPRYLIKTRGQQVTLSCSPISGHRSVSWYQQTPGQGLQFLFEYFSETQRNKGNFPGRFSGRQFSNSRSEMNVSTLELGDSALYLCASTRDQNTEAFFGQGTRLTVV.

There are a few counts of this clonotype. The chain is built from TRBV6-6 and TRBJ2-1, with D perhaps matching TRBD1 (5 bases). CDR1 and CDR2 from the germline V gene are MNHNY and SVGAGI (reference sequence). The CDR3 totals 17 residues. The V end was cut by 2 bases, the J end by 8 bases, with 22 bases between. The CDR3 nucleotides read TGTGCCAGCAGTTACCCAGGGTTTGGCCCTACAAACGATGAGCAGTTCTTC. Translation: CASSYPGFGPTNDEQFF.

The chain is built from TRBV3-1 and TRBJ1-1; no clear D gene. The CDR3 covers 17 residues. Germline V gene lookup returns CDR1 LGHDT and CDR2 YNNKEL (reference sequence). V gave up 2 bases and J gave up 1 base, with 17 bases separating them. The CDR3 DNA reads TGTGCCAGCAGCCAATTTTCAGGCGCCCTGAAGAACACTGAAGCTTTCTTT. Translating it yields CASSQFSGALKNTEAFF.

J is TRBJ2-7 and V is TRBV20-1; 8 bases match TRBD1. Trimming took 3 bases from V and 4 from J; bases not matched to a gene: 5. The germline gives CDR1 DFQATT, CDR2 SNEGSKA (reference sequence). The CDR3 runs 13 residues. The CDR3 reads CSASAGGGYEQYF. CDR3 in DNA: TGCAGTGCTAGCGCAGGGGGCGGGTACGAGCAGTACTTC.

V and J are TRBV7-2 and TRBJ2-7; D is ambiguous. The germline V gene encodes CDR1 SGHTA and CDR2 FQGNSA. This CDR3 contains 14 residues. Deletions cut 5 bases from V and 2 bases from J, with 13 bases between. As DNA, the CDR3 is TGTGCCAGCAGCCCCTACTGGGCAACCTACGAGCAGTACTTC. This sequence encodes CASSPYWATYEQYF.

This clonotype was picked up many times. In DNA form, the CDR3 reads TGTGCCAGCAGTCCCCTTGCTAGATTCCCTAACGGTGAGCAGTTCTTC. Translation gives CASSPLARFPNGEQFF. The rearrangement links TRBV4-2 to TRBJ2-1; D is ambiguous. CDR3 length: 16 amino acids. In germline, CDR1 is LGHNA, CDR2 YNFKEQ. Trimming cost V 6 bases and J 9 bases, with 24 bases left between them.

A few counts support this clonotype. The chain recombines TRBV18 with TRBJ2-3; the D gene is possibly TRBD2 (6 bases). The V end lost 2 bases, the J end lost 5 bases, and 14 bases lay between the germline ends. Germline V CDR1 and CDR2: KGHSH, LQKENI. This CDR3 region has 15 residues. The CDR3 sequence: CASSPGRQGGDTQYF. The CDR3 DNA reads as TGTGCCAGCTCACCAGGGAGGCAGGGAGGAGATACGCAGTATTTT.

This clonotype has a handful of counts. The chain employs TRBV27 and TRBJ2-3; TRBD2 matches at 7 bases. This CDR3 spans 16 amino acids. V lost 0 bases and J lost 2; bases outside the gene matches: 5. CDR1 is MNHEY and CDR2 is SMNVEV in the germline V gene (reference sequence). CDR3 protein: CASSLSGLPTTDTQYF. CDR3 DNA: TGTGCCAGCAGTTTATCGGGACTACCGACCACAGATACGCAGTATTTT.